Listed below are T cell receptor beta chains from one sample, sequenced in a study of beta chain features in type 1 diabetes. Clones were sequenced by immunoSEQ multiplex PCR, and TCRdb holds only the in-frame ones, with some missing. This sample yields about 40,000 clones, of which 45% to 50% are seen a single time; 0.65% to 0.9% belongs to the top ten. Sequenced material: central memory CD4+ T cells from blood. Source of these receptors: a woman in her late teens or twenties in good health. The CDR3 runs from the conserved cysteine through the conserved F or W. A D gene is named only where the DNA matches it firmly. Clone size is shown for a subset of rows, as once, few, many or a class of expanded clone.

few	TRBD1	TRBJ1-2	TRBV25-1	CASSERSRGMEGYTF	TGTGCCAGCAGTGAAAGGAGCAGGGGGATGGAAGGCTACACCTTC
NA	TRBD1	TRBJ2-5	TRBV5-6	CASTLDRGKTQYF	TGTGCCAGCACCCTGGACAGGGGAAAGACCCAGTACTTC
few	NA	TRBJ2-1	TRBV30	CAGRRSGTNNEQFF	TGTGCGGGACGTCGTAGCGGTACAAACAATGAGCAGTTCTTC
once	NA	TRBJ2-2	TRBV19	CASSGTQFPTGELFF	TGTGCCAGTTCCGGGACTCAATTTCCCACCGGGGAGCTGTTTTTT
NA	NA	TRBJ2-3	TRBV9	CASSPDRDTQYF	TGTGCCAGCAGCCCCGACAGAGATACGCAGTATTTT
few	TRBD1	TRBJ2-1	TRBV7-9	CASSLGDRGLGRNEQFF	TGTGCCAGCAGCTTAGGCGACAGGGGGCTGGGGAGGAATGAGCAGTTCTTC
NA	NA	TRBJ2-3	TRBV28	CASSSASVGVDTQYF	TGTGCCAGCAGTTCCGCTAGCGTGGGGGTGGATACGCAGTATTTT
NA	NA	TRBJ2-1	TRBV7-2	CASSVLRTVNEQFF	TGTGCCAGCAGCGTCCTGAGGACAGTCAATGAGCAGTTCTTC
NA	TRBD1	TRBJ2-7	TRBV7-8	CASSPYRGLSEQYF	TGTGCCAGCAGCCCCTACAGGGGGCTCTCCGAGCAGTACTTC
few	TRBD2	TRBJ2-5	TRBV10-3	CAISGTSGGPQETQYF	TGTGCCATCAGTGGGACTAGCGGGGGGCCCCAAGAGACCCAGTACTTC
NA	TRBD2	TRBJ2-5	TRBV9	CASSTGLAGTGGETQYF	TGTGCCAGCAGCACGGGACTAGCGGGTACCGGTGGGGAGACCCAGTACTTC
NA	NA	TRBJ2-5	TRBV30	CAWSVGVSGETQYF	TGTGCCTGGAGTGTAGGGGTCAGTGGAGAGACCCAGTACTTC
NA	TRBD2	TRBJ2-3	TRBV6-5	CASSSLGLAGTDTQYF	TGTGCCAGCAGTTCTCTTGGACTAGCGGGCACAGATACGCAGTATTTT
NA	TRBD2	TRBJ2-6	TRBV5-4	CASKVIGSGSDSGANVLTF	TGTGCCAGCAAAGTGATTGGTAGCGGGAGTGACTCTGGGGCCAACGTCCTGACTTTC
NA	TRBD1	TRBJ2-1	TRBV10-3	CAISKGDRGLNEQFF	TGTGCCATCAGTAAGGGGGACAGGGGTCTCAATGAGCAGTTCTTC
NA	NA	TRBJ1-1	TRBV6-5	CASSYSKGDTFF	TGTGCCAGCAGTTACTCGAAGGGGGATACTTTCTTT
few	TRBD1	TRBJ1-1	TRBV5-1	CASSLGGRGLTEAFF	TGCGCCAGCAGCTTGGGGGGCAGGGGGCTCACTGAAGCTTTCTTT
NA	NA	TRBJ2-3	TRBV7-3	CASSFGTPTDTQYF	TGTGCCAGCAGCTTCGGGACTCCAACAGATACGCAGTATTTT
few	NA	TRBJ1-5	TRBV6-6	CASSYGGNQPQHF	TGTGCCAGCAGTTACGGGGGGAATCAGCCCCAGCATTTT
NA	TRBD1	TRBJ2-2	TRBV5-1	CASSFSGTGANTGELFF	TGCGCCAGCAGCTTCTCAGGGACAGGGGCGAACACCGGGGAGCTGTTTTTT
few	TRBD1	TRBJ1-2	TRBV30	CALDRGRANYGYTF	TGTGCCCTCGACAGGGGTCGAGCTAACTATGGCTACACCTTC
few	NA	TRBJ1-1	TRBV18	CASSPLPRQAPQNTEAFF	TGTGCCAGCTCACCACTTCCGAGACAGGCGCCACAGAACACTGAAGCTTTCTTT
NA	NA	TRBJ2-7	TRBV19	CASSSQTGTYEQYF	TGTGCCAGTAGTTCCCAGACAGGTACCTACGAGCAGTACTTC
NA	TRBD1	TRBJ1-1	TRBV5-4	CASRRTGQNTEAFF	TGTGCCAGCAGGAGGACAGGACAGAACACTGAAGCTTTCTTT
NA	TRBD1	TRBJ1-2	TRBV18	CASSPSGQGSYGYTF	TGTGCCAGCTCACCATCGGGACAGGGCTCCTATGGCTACACCTTC
NA	TRBD2	TRBJ2-1	TRBV5-6	CASSWGLAGEYNEQFF	TGTGCCAGCAGCTGGGGGCTAGCGGGGGAATACAATGAGCAGTTCTTC
NA	TRBD2	TRBJ2-1	TRBV30	CAWSVRGIAGGPNEQFF	TGTGCCTGGAGTGTAAGGGGGATAGCGGGAGGGCCCAATGAGCAGTTCTTC
few	NA	TRBJ2-1	TRBV18	CASSPPHGDEQFF	TGTGCCAGCTCACCACCTCACGGGGATGAGCAGTTCTTC
once	TRBD1	TRBJ2-7	TRBV5-1	CASTEGTAERQYF	TGCGCCAGCACCGAAGGGACAGCCGAACGGCAGTACTTC
NA	NA	TRBJ2-5	TRBV5-4	CASSSDLGTKETQYF	TGTGCCAGCAGCTCGGATCTCGGGACAAAAGAGACCCAGTACTTC
NA	NA	TRBJ1-2	TRBV6-5	CASSQLANYGYTF	TGTGCCAGCAGCCAACTAGCTAACTATGGCTACACCTTC
few	TRBD1	TRBJ2-1	TRBV6-1	CASSLDRGLNEQFF	TGTGCCAGCAGTCTGGACAGGGGGTTGAATGAGCAGTTCTTC
NA	NA	TRBJ2-3	TRBV11-1	CASSSLAGTDTQYF	TGTGCCAGCAGCTCCCTGGCGGGAACAGATACGCAGTATTTT
NA	TRBD2	TRBJ2-3	TRBV5-5	CASSLSGRADTQYF	TGTGCCAGCAGCTTGTCGGGGAGGGCAGATACGCAGTATTTT
NA	TRBD2	TRBJ2-3	TRBV6-6	CASRGFAGGTDTQYF	TGTGCCAGCAGGGGATTTGCGGGAGGAACAGATACGCAGTATTTT
NA	NA	TRBJ2-1	TRBV5-1	CASSSSTRSYNEQFF	TGCGCCAGCAGCTCTAGCACACGCTCCTACAATGAGCAGTTCTTC
few	TRBD1	TRBJ1-2	TRBV5-1	CASSPPGTGTGYTF	TGCGCCAGCAGCCCGCCCGGGACAGGGACCGGCTACACCTTC
few	TRBD2	TRBJ2-1	TRBV5-1	CASSLVGTSGRYYNEQFF	TGCGCCAGCAGCTTGGTGGGGACTAGCGGGAGGTACTACAATGAGCAGTTCTTC
few	TRBD1	TRBJ1-2	TRBV6-1	CASSEAGGNRGLYGYTF	TGTGCCAGCAGTGAAGCTGGAGGGAACAGGGGCCTCTATGGCTACACCTTC
few	NA	TRBJ1-3	TRBV30	CAWDRGGNTIYF	TGTGCCTGGGACAGAGGAGGAAACACCATATATTTT
NA	TRBD1	TRBJ2-4	TRBV11-2	CASSSGQGKNIQYF	TGTGCCAGCAGCTCGGGACAGGGAAAAAACATTCAGTACTTC